This T cell receptor (beta chain) was observed in a study of cytomegalovirus exposure and HLA in healthy donors. Whole-study findings and limits: In vitro experiments confirmed that three CMV-associated chains were specific for CMV antigens. As a later analysis showed, several of the most significant clusters appeared to be linked to common viral pathogens.

Comments on this clone: The target antigen is unknown.

With 3 bases clipped from V and 6 bases from J, the junction kept 8 bases outside the gene matches. CDR1 is SEHNR, CDR2 FQNEAQ, per germline (reference sequence). CDR3 length equals 15 residues. Researchers ran the PCR with 60 Vbeta and 13 Jbeta primers. TCRdb's copy holds only in-frame clones and misses some; the assay was immunoSEQ multiplex PCR. The table records some 210,000 clones, about four fifths of them present only once. This receptor was identified in a woman aged 45-59 years in good health and CMV-seropositive. Sequenced material: PBMCs. The rearrangement links TRBV7-9 to TRBJ2-7, with TRBD1 matching over 10 bases. Written as DNA, the CDR3 is TGTGCCAGCAGCTTGAGGGGGGACAGGGGCGGCGAGCAGTACTTC. This sequence encodes CASSLRGDRGGEQYF.